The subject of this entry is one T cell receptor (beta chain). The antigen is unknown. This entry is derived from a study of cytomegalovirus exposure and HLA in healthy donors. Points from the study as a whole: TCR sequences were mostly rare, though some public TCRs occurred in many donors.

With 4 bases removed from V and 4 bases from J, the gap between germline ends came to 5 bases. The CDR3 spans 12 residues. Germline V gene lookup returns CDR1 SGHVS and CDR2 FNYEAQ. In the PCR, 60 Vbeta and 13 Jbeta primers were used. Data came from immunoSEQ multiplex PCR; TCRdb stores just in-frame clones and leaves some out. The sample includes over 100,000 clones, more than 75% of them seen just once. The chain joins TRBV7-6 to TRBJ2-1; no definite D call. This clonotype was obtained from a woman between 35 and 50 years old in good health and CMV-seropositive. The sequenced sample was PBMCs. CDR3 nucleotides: TGTGCCAGCAGCTCCCGGTACAATGAGCAGTTCTTC. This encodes CASSSRYNEQFF.